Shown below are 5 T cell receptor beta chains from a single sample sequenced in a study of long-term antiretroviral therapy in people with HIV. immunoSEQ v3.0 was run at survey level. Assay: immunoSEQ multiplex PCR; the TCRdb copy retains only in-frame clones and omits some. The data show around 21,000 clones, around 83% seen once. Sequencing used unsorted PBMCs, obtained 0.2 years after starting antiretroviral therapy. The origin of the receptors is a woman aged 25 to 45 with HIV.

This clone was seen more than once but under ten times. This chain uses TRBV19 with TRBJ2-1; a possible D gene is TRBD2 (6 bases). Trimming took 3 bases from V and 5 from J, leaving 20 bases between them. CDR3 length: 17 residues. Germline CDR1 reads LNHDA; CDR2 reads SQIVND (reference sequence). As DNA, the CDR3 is TGTGCCAGTAGTATTGTCCTAGACGCTCGGGGGAACAATGAGCAGTTCTTC. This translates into CASSIVLDARGNNEQFF.

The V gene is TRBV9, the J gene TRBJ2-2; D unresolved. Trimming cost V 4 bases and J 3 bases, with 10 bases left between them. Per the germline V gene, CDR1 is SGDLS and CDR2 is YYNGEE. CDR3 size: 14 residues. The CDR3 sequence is CASSPRSYTGELFF. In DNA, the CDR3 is TGTGCCAGCAGCCCCCGGAGCTACACCGGGGAGCTGTTTTTT.

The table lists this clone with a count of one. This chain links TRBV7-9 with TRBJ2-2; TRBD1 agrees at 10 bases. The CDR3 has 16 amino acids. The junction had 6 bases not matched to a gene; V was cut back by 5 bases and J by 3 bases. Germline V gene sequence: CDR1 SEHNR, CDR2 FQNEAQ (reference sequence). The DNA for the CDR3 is TGTGCCAGCAGCACGCGGACAGGGGGAGACACCGGGGAGCTGTTTTTT. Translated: CASSTRTGGDTGELFF.

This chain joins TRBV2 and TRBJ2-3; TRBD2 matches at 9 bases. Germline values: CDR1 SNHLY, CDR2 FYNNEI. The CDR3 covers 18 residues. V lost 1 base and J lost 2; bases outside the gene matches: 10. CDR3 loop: CASSEGTSGRILTDTQYF. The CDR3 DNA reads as TGTGCCAGCAGTGAAGGAACTAGCGGGCGCATCCTCACAGATACGCAGTATTTT.

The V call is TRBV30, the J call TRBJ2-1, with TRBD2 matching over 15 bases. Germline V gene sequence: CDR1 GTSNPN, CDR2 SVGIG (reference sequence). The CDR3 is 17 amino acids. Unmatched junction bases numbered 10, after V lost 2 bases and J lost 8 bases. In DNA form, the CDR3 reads TGTGCCTGGAGTCTTAGGCGGACTAGCGGGGGGGCCGATGAGCAGTTCTTC. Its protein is CAWSLRRTSGGADEQFF.